These T cell receptor beta chains were read from a single sample in a study of neurological immune-mediated disorders. TCRdb analysed the 5' RACE reads with MiXCR anew, one entry per CDR3 protein. In the table there are some 48,000 distinct CDR3 sequences, 20% to 25% of which are singletons. Sequences were obtained from PBMCs. Receptors originate from a man in his fifties or sixties with HTLV-1-associated myelopathy (HAM/TSP). Both conserved end residues are trimmed from each CDR3.

j_gene | v_gene | CDR3aa
TRBJ2-1 | TRBV5-1 | ANSLVGGKNEQF
TRBJ2-6 | TRBV5-5 | ASSLDGQGGVGANVLT
TRBJ2-5 | TRBV5-1 | ASSTGALQETQY
TRBJ2-2 | TRBV6-6 | ASSSGTPNTGELF
TRBJ2-3 | TRBV7-9 | ASSLAGGRTDTQY
TRBJ1-5 | TRBV20-1 | SVPGRINQPQH
TRBJ2-7 | TRBV5-1 | ASSRSGRTVEQY
TRBJ2-7 | TRBV7-9 | ASSLNGGSSYEQY
TRBJ1-2 | TRBV7-2 | ASSVAPDRGVRSNYGYT
TRBJ1-4 | TRBV10-3 | AISYSRATNEKLF
TRBJ2-7 | TRBV29-1 | SVGTSGTYEQY
TRBJ1-4 | TRBV5-1 | ASSVRETSNEKLF
TRBJ2-2 | TRBV4-2 | ASSQGHRTGITGELF
TRBJ1-2 | TRBV6-5 | ASSSRTANYGYT
TRBJ2-7 | TRBV19 | ASSGRGQSYEQY
TRBJ1-6 | TRBV5-1 | ASSLGRNNNSPLH
TRBJ2-1 | TRBV5-1 | ASRTSDLNEQF
TRBJ2-7 | TRBV5-1 | ASSFLVGTSGTYEQY
TRBJ2-7 | TRBV15 | ATSRDLGVKAGEQY
TRBJ2-1 | TRBV5-1 | ASSLQGVSWF
TRBJ1-3 | TRBV3-1 | ASSQDRNTIY
TRBJ2-2 | TRBV5-1 | ASSLDRATGELF
TRBJ2-3 | TRBV5-6 | ASGRGGLAEVDTQY